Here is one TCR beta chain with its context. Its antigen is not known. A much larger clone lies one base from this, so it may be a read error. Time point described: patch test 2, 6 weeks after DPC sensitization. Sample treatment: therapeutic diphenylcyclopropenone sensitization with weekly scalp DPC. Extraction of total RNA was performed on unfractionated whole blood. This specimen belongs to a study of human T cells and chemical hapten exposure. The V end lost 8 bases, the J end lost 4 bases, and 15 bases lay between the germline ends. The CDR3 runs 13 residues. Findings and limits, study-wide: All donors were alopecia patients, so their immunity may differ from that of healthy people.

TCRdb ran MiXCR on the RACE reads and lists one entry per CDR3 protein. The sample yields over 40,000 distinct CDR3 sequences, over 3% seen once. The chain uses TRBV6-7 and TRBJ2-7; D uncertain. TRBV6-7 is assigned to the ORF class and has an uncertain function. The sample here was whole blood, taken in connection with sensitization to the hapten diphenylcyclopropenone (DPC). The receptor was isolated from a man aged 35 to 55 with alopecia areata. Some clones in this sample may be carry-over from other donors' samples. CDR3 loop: CASQCRLKYEQYF. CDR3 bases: TGTGCCAGCCAATGTCGCCTTAAGTACGAGCAGTACTTC.